A selection of T cell receptor beta chains follows, all from one sample in a study of CD8 T cells in Susac syndrome. TCRdb called the immunoSEQ multiplex PCR reads again in MiXCR, with one record for every CDR3 protein. The table records about 430,000 distinct CDR3 sequences, more than 80% of them present only once. The sequencing input was CD8+ T cells from PBMCs. The receptor set was obtained from a human donor with multiple sclerosis. Each CDR3 is given with its conserved first and last residue. A D gene is named only where the DNA matches it firmly. Clone sizes are given selectively: once, few, many, or a class where the clone is expanded.

J gene,V gene,D gene,clone size,CDR3 DNA,CDR3 protein
TRBJ2-1,TRBV3-1,TRBD2,NA,TGTGCCAGCAGCCAAGATATGGCGGGAGACTCCTACAATGAGCAGTTCTTC,CASSQDMAGDSYNEQFF
TRBJ1-2,TRBV6-1,NA,NA,TGTGCCAGCAGGGCGAGTCTCAACTATGGCTACACCTTC,CASRASLNYGYTF
TRBJ1-6,TRBV12-3/TRBV12-4,NA,NA,TGTGCCAGCAGCCTGTCAGGGTTGGATTCACCCCTCCACTTT,CASSLSGLDSPLHF
TRBJ1-4,TRBV4-1,NA,NA,TGCGCCAGCAGCCAAGGGGCAGGACAGTTAGCAACTAATGAAAAACTGTTTTTT,CASSQGAGQLATNEKLFF
TRBJ1-1,TRBV27,TRBD1,NA,TGTGCCAGCAGAGTAACGGGACAGGGGGCTTCGGGCACTGAAGCTTTCTTT,CASRVTGQGASGTEAFF
TRBJ2-1,TRBV2,NA,NA,TGTGCCAGCAGTGAAACGGGAGAACCCTACAATGAGCAGTTCTTC,CASSETGEPYNEQFF
TRBJ1-1,TRBV27,TRBD1,NA,TGTGCCAGCGGATGGACAGGGACCACTGAAGCTTTCTTT,CASGWTGTTEAFF
TRBJ2-5,TRBV19,NA,NA,TGTGCCAGTAGTATTGACAACTCCGCCATGGGGACCCAGTACTTC,CASSIDNSAMGTQYF
TRBJ2-7,TRBV5-4,TRBD1,few,TGTGCCAGCAGCTTCATGACAGGGATGCGAGGCTACGAGCAGTACTTC,CASSFMTGMRGYEQYF
TRBJ2-5,TRBV18,NA,once,TGTGCCAGCTCACCCGAAGGCGGGTGGCAAGAGACCCAGTACTTC,CASSPEGGWQETQYF
TRBJ2-1,TRBV6-1,TRBD2,NA,TGTGCCAGCAGGAGGGTACGGGGGGGCCGTTACTCCTACAATGAGCAGTTCTTC,CASRRVRGGRYSYNEQFF
TRBJ2-1,TRBV12-3/TRBV12-4,NA,NA,TGTGCCAGCAGTTTGGGGGGTCATGAGCAGTTCTTC,CASSLGGHEQFF
TRBJ2-7,TRBV13,NA,NA,TGTGCCAGCAGCTCACTGGGACTGGGCCTCGAGCAGTACTTC,CASSSLGLGLEQYF
TRBJ2-5,TRBV4-2,TRBD2,NA,TGTGCCAGCAGCCAACCCACTAGCGGCATACAAGAGACCCAGTACTTC,CASSQPTSGIQETQYF
TRBJ2-1,TRBV2,NA,once,TGTGCCAGCAGTGAACCCAGGGCGGCCAATGAGCAGTTCTTC,CASSEPRAANEQFF
TRBJ2-7,TRBV30,NA,NA,TGTGCCTGTGAACGAGGGGAGGTCTACGAGCAGTACTTC,CACERGEVYEQYF
TRBJ1-1,TRBV7-9,TRBD1,NA,TGTGCCAGCAGCTCTCCGGGACAGGGGCACACTGAAGCTTTCTTT,CASSSPGQGHTEAFF
TRBJ1-1,TRBV5-5,NA,NA,TGTGCCAGCAGCTTGAGGACAGTCCCCACGAACACTGAAGCTTTCTTT,CASSLRTVPTNTEAFF
TRBJ1-2,TRBV3-1,NA,NA,TGTGCCAGCAGCCAAGATTCGGCGGCGGCCAGCGTCTATGGCTACACCTTC,CASSQDSAAASVYGYTF
TRBJ2-5,TRBV30,TRBD2,NA,TGTGCCTGGGATCTAGCGGGAGGAGGCGAGACCCAGTACTTC,CAWDLAGGGETQYF
TRBJ2-4,TRBV2,NA,NA,TGTGCCAGCAGTGAATCTTGGGCTTTTTACTTC,CASSESWAFYF
TRBJ2-5,TRBV29-1,TRBD1,NA,TGCAGCGTTGAAGGGACAGGGAGTTTAGAGACCCAGTACTTC,CSVEGTGSLETQYF